This TCR beta chain was profiled in a study of PD-1 blockade in classical Hodgkin lymphoma. General study results and limits: After ASCT, patients who started nivolumab under 1 year later were excluded.

Every patient was affected by relapse after autologous stem cell transplantation, while exposure to brentuximab vedotin was not uniform. Repertoires were generated with immunoSEQ multiplex PCR, while TCRdb's copy carries only in-frame clones and drops some. The table includes fewer than 30,000 clones, around four fifths detected once. To note about this clone: Its cognate antigen is unknown.

This CDR3 region has 16 residues. V dropped 0 bases and J dropped 3; count of bases not matched to a gene: 5. Germline CDR1 is SGDLS and CDR2 is YYNGEE. This TCR came from a human donor with classical Hodgkin lymphoma. The starting material was peripheral blood mononuclear cells (PBMCs), obtained before the second cycle of nivolumab. The chain couples TRBV9 to TRBJ2-2; 7 nucleotides match TRBD1. The CDR3 region is CASSVGGQTYTGELFF. The CDR3 coding sequence is TGTGCCAGCAGCGTAGGGGGACAGACTTACACCGGGGAGCTGTTTTTT.